A selection of T cell receptor beta chains follows, all from one sample in a study of beta chain features in type 1 diabetes. Libraries were prepared by immunoSEQ multiplex PCR; TCRdb keeps only in-frame clonotypes and omits some of them. The sample consists of some 240,000 clones, approximately 16% of them appearing once. The sequenced material came from naive CD4+ T cells from blood. The receptors here all came from a man aged 25-45 years with type 1 diabetes. CDR3s leave out the opening cysteine and the closing phenylalanine or tryptophan.

j_call v_call cdr3_aa
TRBJ2-5 TRBV4-1 ASSLEQGTETQY
TRBJ2-7 TRBV7-2 ASSLQQAYEQY
TRBJ2-1 TRBV4-3 ASSQDWPGAGDEQF
TRBJ2-5 TRBV5-1 ASSLIQGQETQY
TRBJ2-1 TRBV7-2 ASSLAVTPYNEQF
TRBJ1-2 TRBV7-2 ASSPGMEYYGYT
TRBJ2-5 TRBV4-3 ASSQDRETQY
TRBJ2-7 TRBV6-6 ASSVPGQGFEQY
TRBJ2-5 TRBV19 ASSISGQRRTQY
TRBJ2-7 TRBV29-1 SVLGLRISEQY
TRBJ2-5 TRBV2 ASTDFQETQY
TRBJ2-5 TRBV29-1 SGGQMQETQY
TRBJ2-6 TRBV27 ASSRSTGSGANVLT
TRBJ2-1 TRBV5-4 ASSGETGQEQF
TRBJ2-7 TRBV18 ASSPGQGSYEQY
TRBJ2-3 TRBV7-2 ASSFERVDTQY
TRBJ2-1 TRBV7-9 ASSFTGDGKNEQF
TRBJ2-5 TRBV15 ATSKGQETQY
TRBJ2-3 TRBV19 ASSTWTSGGLDTQY
TRBJ2-2 TRBV30 AWDPNTGELF
TRBJ2-1 TRBV5-1 ASSLGAAPLIANEQF
TRBJ1-4 TRBV7-2 ASSLALNEKLF
TRBJ1-1 TRBV4-2 ASSQAGTGGIAYTEAF
TRBJ1-5 TRBV7-2 ASSLGQGANQPQH
TRBJ2-1 TRBV29-1 SVVRGPDEQF
TRBJ2-1 TRBV29-1 SVNIKWSDEQF
TRBJ2-5 TRBV7-3 ASSLRLAEQETQY
TRBJ2-1 TRBV10-3 AISDGTSSNEQF
TRBJ2-1 TRBV30 AWSERNEQF
TRBJ1-5 TRBV7-2 ASSAGQGTPQH
TRBJ2-7 TRBV30 AWGGSSYEQY
TRBJ1-1 TRBV14 ASSLVSGADTEAF
TRBJ2-7 TRBV20-1 SAATGRALI
TRBJ2-2 TRBV5-6 ASSWDRYTGELF
TRBJ2-7 TRBV16 ASSQLRREQY
TRBJ2-3 TRBV5-4 ASSAGIHTDTQY
TRBJ2-4 TRBV27 ASSPQAKNIQY
TRBJ2-3 TRBV7-9 ASSLALPDTQY
TRBJ2-5 TRBV7-9 ASSLAEGLGTQY
TRBJ1-2 TRBV28 ASSSGQYGYT
TRBJ2-5 TRBV28 ASSSLETQY
TRBJ2-7 TRBV30 AWSVGYEQY